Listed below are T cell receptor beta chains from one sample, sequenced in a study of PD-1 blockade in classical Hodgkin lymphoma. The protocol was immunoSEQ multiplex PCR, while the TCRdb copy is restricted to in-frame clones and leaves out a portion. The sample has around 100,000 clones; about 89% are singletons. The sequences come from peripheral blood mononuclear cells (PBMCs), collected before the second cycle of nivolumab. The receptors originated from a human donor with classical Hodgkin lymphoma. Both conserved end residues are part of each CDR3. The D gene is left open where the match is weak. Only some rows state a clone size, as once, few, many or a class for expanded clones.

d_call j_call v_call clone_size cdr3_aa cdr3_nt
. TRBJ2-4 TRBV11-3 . CASSLLSGLKENIQYF TGTGCCAGCAGCCTACTCAGCGGCCTCAAGGAAAACATTCAGTACTTC
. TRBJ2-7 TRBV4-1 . CASSQDQGPSYEQYF TGCGCCAGCAGCCAAGATCAGGGACCGTCCTACGAGCAGTACTTC
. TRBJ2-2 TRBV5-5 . CASSSLRQGRAGELFF TGTGCCAGCAGCTCCCTACGACAGGGGAGGGCCGGGGAGCTGTTTTTT
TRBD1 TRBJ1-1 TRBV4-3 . CASSQEPPGTGGTEAFF TGCGCCAGCAGCCAAGAACCCCCCGGGACAGGGGGGACTGAAGCTTTCTTT
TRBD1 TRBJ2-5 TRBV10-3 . CATTGGFGETQYF TGTGCCACCACAGGGGGATTCGGGGAGACCCAGTACTTC
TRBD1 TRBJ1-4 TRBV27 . CASSRRTGSTNEKLFF TGTGCCAGCAGTCGACGGACAGGCTCAACTAATGAAAAACTGTTTTTT
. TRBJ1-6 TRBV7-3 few CASRLGGLDNSPLHF TGTGCCAGCAGGTTAGGGGGATTGGATAATTCACCCCTCCACTTT
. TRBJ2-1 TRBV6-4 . CASSDSGSLYNEQFF TGTGCCAGCAGTGACTCGGGGTCCCTCTACAATGAGCAGTTCTTC
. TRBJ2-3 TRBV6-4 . CASSDQLGTAPDTQYF TGTGCCAGCAGTGACCAGTTAGGGACTGCCCCTGATACGCAGTATTTT
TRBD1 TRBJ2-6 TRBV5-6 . CASSRQGALGANVLTF TGTGCCAGCAGCCGGCAGGGGGCGCTTGGGGCCAACGTCCTGACTTTC
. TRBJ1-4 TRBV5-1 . CASRWASTDSKLFF TGCGCCAGCAGGTGGGCTTCCACCGATTCGAAACTGTTTTTT
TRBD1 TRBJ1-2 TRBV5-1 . CASSGGTGAPLYGYTF TGCGCCAGCAGCGGCGGGACAGGGGCTCCCCTGTATGGCTACACCTTC
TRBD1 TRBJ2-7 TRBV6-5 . CASSRSSRGYEQYF TGTGCCAGCAGCCGGTCGTCCAGGGGGTACGAGCAGTACTTC
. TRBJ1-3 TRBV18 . CASSPGFSGNTIYF TGTGCCAGCTCACCAGGGTTCTCTGGAAACACCATATATTTT
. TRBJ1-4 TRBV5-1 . CASSLAEGSVVF TGCGCCAGCAGCTTGGCCGAGGGAAGCGTCGTTTTT
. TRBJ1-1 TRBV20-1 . CSAGGQSSAFF TGCAGTGCCGGAGGACAGTCAAGTGCTTTCTTT
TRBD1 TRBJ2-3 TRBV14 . CASSWDRGISDTQYF TGTGCCAGCAGCTGGGACAGGGGGATTTCAGATACGCAGTATTTT
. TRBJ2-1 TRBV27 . CASRDYNEQFF TGTGCCAGCAGGGACTACAATGAGCAGTTCTTC
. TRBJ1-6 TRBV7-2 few CASSLGGPWANSPLHF TGTGCCAGCAGCTTAGGGGGTCCGTGGGCTAATTCACCCCTCCACTTT
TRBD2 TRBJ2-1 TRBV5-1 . CASSLAWTSGAYNEQFF TGCGCCAGCAGCTTGGCCTGGACTAGCGGGGCTTACAATGAGCAGTTCTTC
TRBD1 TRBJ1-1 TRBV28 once CASSSGQVNTEAFF TGTGCCAGCAGCTCGGGACAGGTGAACACTGAAGCTTTCTTT
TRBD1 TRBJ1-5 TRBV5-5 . CASSLDGTGNQPQHF TGTGCCAGCAGCTTGGATGGGACAGGGAATCAGCCCCAGCATTTT
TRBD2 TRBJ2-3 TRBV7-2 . CASSLGRLAGVDTQYF TGTGCCAGCAGCTTAGGCCGACTAGCGGGGGTAGATACGCAGTATTTT
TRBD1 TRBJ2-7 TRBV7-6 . CASSFRDRGSYEQYF TGTGCCAGCAGCTTCCGAGACAGGGGCTCCTACGAGCAGTACTTC
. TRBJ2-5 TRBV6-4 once CASSRDTQETQYF TGTGCCAGCAGTCGGGACACCCAAGAGACCCAGTACTTC
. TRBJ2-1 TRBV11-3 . CASSLDGTGDEQFF TGTGCCAGCAGCTTAGATGGCACTGGGGATGAGCAGTTCTTC
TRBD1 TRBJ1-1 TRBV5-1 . CASSRDRVDMNTEAFF TGCGCCAGCAGCCGGGACAGGGTTGATATGAACACTGAAGCTTTCTTT
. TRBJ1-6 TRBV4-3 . CASSQDMSSYNSPLHF TGCGCCAGCAGCCAAGATATGAGCTCCTATAATTCACCCCTCCACTTT
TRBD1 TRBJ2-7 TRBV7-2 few CASSFIYDRGSYEQYF TGTGCCAGCAGCTTTATATACGACAGGGGTTCCTACGAGCAGTACTTC
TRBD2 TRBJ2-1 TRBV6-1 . CASSPGTSGHNEQFF TGTGCCAGCAGCCCTGGGACTAGCGGCCACAATGAGCAGTTCTTC
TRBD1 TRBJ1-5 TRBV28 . CASSFEGALNQPQHF TGTGCCAGCAGTTTCGAGGGGGCCCTTAATCAGCCCCAGCATTTT
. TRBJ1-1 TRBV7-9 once CASSLGAGLGLHTEAFF TGTGCCAGCAGCTTAGGGGCCGGACTGGGATTGCACACTGAAGCTTTCTTT
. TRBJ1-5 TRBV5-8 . CASSLEPTRLIDQPQHF TGTGCCAGCAGCTTGGAACCGACAAGGCTTATTGATCAGCCCCAGCATTTT
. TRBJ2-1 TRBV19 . CASSIVHNEQFF TGTGCCAGTAGTATCGTCCACAATGAGCAGTTCTTC
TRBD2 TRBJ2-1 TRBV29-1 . CSVDRGDYNEQFF TGCAGCGTTGATCGGGGGGATTACAATGAGCAGTTCTTC
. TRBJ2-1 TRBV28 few CASILPPGNEQFF TGTGCCAGCATCCTACCTCCAGGGAATGAGCAGTTCTTC
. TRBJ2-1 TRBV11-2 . CASSTNRDLNNEQFF TGTGCCAGCAGCACAAATCGGGACTTAAACAATGAGCAGTTCTTC
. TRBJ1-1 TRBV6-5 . CASSQQENTEAFF TGTGCCAGCAGCCAACAGGAGAACACTGAAGCTTTCTTT
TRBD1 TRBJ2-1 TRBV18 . CASSPRDRVPVF TGTGCCAGCTCACCAAGAGACAGGGTCCCCGTCTTC
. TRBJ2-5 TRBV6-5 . CASSYGETQYF TGTGCCAGCAGTTATGGCGAGACCCAGTACTTC
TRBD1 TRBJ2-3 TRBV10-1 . CASSPRQGWTDTQYF TGCGCCAGCAGTCCAAGACAGGGATGGACAGATACGCAGTATTTT
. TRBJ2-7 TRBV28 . CASRVAYEQYF TGTGCCAGCAGGGTCGCCTACGAGCAGTACTTC
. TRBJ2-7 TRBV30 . CAWSVGSEQYF TGTGCCTGGAGTGTTGGCTCGGAGCAGTACTTC
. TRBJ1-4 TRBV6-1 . CASSEKSLHF TGTGCCAGCAGTGAAAAGAGCCTACACTTT
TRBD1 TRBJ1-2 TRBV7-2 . CASSLALGQATTYGYTF TGTGCCAGCAGCTTAGCGTTGGGACAGGCAACGACCTATGGCTACACCTTC
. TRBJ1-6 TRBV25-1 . CASSEQVHSACDNSPLHF TGTGCCAGCAGTGAACAGGTACATTCTGCTTGCGATAATTCACCCCTCCACTTT
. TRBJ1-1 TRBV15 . CATSGTLNTEAFF TGTGCCACCAGCGGGACACTGAACACTGAAGCTTTCTTT
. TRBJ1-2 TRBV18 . CASSPPKAQGGAGYTF TGTGCCAGCTCACCACCGAAGGCCCAGGGCGGGGCGGGCTACACCTTC
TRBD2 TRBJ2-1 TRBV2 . CASNSGSAGGHNEQFF TGTGCCAGCAATTCCGGATCAGCGGGGGGTCACAATGAGCAGTTCTTC
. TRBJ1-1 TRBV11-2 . CASSSMRGTEAFF TGTGCCAGCAGCTCTATGCGGGGCACTGAAGCTTTCTTT